This TCR beta chain was sequenced in a study of Graves' ophthalmopathy and Graves' hyperthyroidism. The authors amplified TCR beta CDR3 regions, and they did so from RNA transcripts for repertoire sequencing. HTBI primers served in a first-round RT-PCR, which a second-round multiplex PCR followed. TCRdb reprocessed the multiplex PCR reads with MiXCR, giving one entry per CDR3 protein. The sample comprises fewer than 650,000 distinct CDR3 sequences, 20% to 25% of which are singletons, and around 6.9% rests with the top ten. The CDR3 is 17 amino acids. V was shortened by 6 bases and J by 0 bases, with 18 bases between the two germline ends. Germline V gene lookup returns CDR1 MNHNS and CDR2 SASEGT.

The sequenced sample was peripheral blood. The clonotype was recovered from a young woman with stable Graves' hyperthyroidism. Some clones in this sample may be carry-over from other donors' samples. V gene TRBV6-1 combines with J gene TRBJ1-5; weak D call: TRBD1 (5 bases). The CDR3 here is CASSTYGAGISNQPQHF. CDR3 bases: TGTGCCAGCAGCACCTATGGGGCGGGAATTAGCAATCAGCCCCAGCATTTT.